This T cell receptor beta chain was identified in a study of post-analysis software for immune sequencing data. Study-wide background: Included among the disease courses, which were recorded for the cohort, were relapsing-remitting, secondary progressive and progressive-relapsing multiple sclerosis.

Prepared TCR beta cDNA libraries contained unique molecular identifiers. TCRdb reprocessed the PCR reads via MiXCR and lists one record per CDR3 protein. The sample consists of over 700,000 distinct CDR3 sequences, around 27% of them appearing once. General observations from the study: With TRBV5-6, TRBV5-1 and TRBV20-1 included, 4 or 5 TRBV segments were more frequent in patients than in controls.

The J segment lost 6 bases and the V segment lost 0 bases, leaving 3 bases of the junction unmatched. The CDR3 runs to 16 residues. Germline V gives CDR1 SEHNR, CDR2 FQNEAQ (reference sequence). This clonotype came up a few times. Its antigen is not known. This sequence joins TRBV7-9 and TRBJ1-6, with 9 bases that match TRBD1. The sequenced sample consisted of blood. The sequence came from a girl aged 5 to 17 with multiple sclerosis. Here the CDR3 DNA reads TGTGCCAGCAGCTTAGCGGACAGGGGAGCTAATTCACCCCTCCACTTT. Amino acids: CASSLADRGANSPLHF.